This TCR beta chain was identified during a study of T-cell reconstitution after alpha-beta-depleted transplantation in children. Whole-study findings and limits: Reportedly, alpha-beta T cells present about two months post-transplant originated from several hundred expanded clones of graft origin. The authors attributed T-cell counts and diversity one year after transplant mostly to newly produced T cells.

This clonotype has just a few counts. Its matching antigen is unknown. The CDR3 has 12 residues. Per germline, CDR1 SQVTM and CDR2 ANQGSEA. J gave up 5 bases and V 3 bases, and 3 bases lay outside the gene matches. Preparing the TCRbeta library involved the use of unique molecular identifiers. TCRdb re-analysed the PCR reads in MiXCR, keeping a single row per CDR3 protein. The sample yields fewer than 550,000 distinct CDR3 sequences, approximately 10% seen once. This sequence originates from a female patient younger than 10 who had a stem cell transplant for aplastic anemia, so the T cells may come from the graft donor. The rearrangement uses TRBV29-1 and TRBJ1-2; 7 bases map to TRBD1. The sample was PBMCs, mostly from graft donor cells, taken 180 days after TCRalphabeta/CD19-depleted stem cell transplant. CDR3 DNA sequence: TGCAGCGTTGACGACAGGGAGTATGGCTACACCTTC. Translation: CSVDDREYGYTF.